This TCR beta chain appears in the sequencing data of a study of cytomegalovirus exposure and HLA in healthy donors. The trim removed 3 bases at V and 1 base at J, leaving 0 bases unmatched. Per germline, CDR1 MDHEN and CDR2 SYDVKM. The CDR3 spans 15 residues. With 60 Vbeta and 13 Jbeta primers, the PCR was carried out. TCRdb's table, derived via immunoSEQ multiplex PCR, lists solely in-frame clones and lacks some. The sample has 100,000 to 150,000 clones; around 77% are singletons. The V call is TRBV28, the J call TRBJ2-3, with 11 bases aligning to TRBD1. This clonotype was obtained from a woman in her 40s in good health and CMV-seropositive. Input material: PBMCs. CDR3 nucleotides: TGTGCCAGCAGTTTGGACAGGGGGCGCACAGATACGCAGTATTTT. Amino acids: CASSLDRGRTDTQYF.